This T cell receptor (beta chain) was identified in a study of T cell responses to AZD1222 COVID-19 vaccine. Findings and limits, study-wide: Just 5 to 7 people given AZD1222 tested seropositive at baseline. Mapped onto spike, vaccine-associated CD4 TCRs spanned it and were dominant at 160-218 and 743-854.

Libraries were prepared by immunoSEQ multiplex PCR; TCRdb keeps only in-frame clonotypes and omits some of them. The sample comprises roughly 160,000 clones, over 75% of which are singletons, and around 4.5% rests with the top ten. Pooling covered second doses at about 4 or about 12 weeks. On this clone itself: Its matching antigen is unknown.

The sequence was collected from an adult who received the AZD1222 COVID-19 vaccine. Sample: peripheral blood, taken 28 days after the second AZD1222 dose.

The CDR3 nucleotides are TGTGCCTGGAGCGGACAGGCGAATTCACCCCTCCACTTT. It encodes CAWSGQANSPLHF. This rearrangement joins TRBV30 to TRBJ1-6; TRBD1 agrees at 7 bases. Germline CDR1 and CDR2: GTSNPN and SVGIG (reference sequence). The CDR3 is 13 residues long. J lost 7 bases, V lost 3 bases, and 3 bases had no gene match.